The clone carrying this T cell receptor beta chain was seen repeatedly, ten times or more. From germline, CDR1 is MDHEN and CDR2 SYDVKM. Trimming cost V 7 bases and J 1 base; bases outside gene matches: 10. The CDR3 sequence is 16 residues long. This specimen comes from a study of T-cell reconstitution after alpha-beta-depleted transplantation in children. Preparation of the TCRbeta library was carried out with unique molecular identifiers. TCRdb reanalysed the PCR reads using MiXCR and keeps one entry per CDR3 protein. Found here are about 350,000 distinct CDR3 sequences, roughly 14% of them singletons; the top ten hold approximately 4.2%.

The chain employs TRBV28 and TRBJ2-1, with 7 bases lining up with TRBD2. The source of this sequence is a human donor who donated a stem cell graft to a child with Fanconi anemia. The specimen comprised PBMCs, sampled from the stem cell graft. The CDR3 DNA reads as TGTGCCAGCACCCTGATAGCGGGCCCTTCCTACAATGAGCAGTTCTTC. Encoded protein: CASTLIAGPSYNEQFF.